The present TCR beta chain was sequenced within a study of blood T cells in healthy people across ages. Study-wide results and caveats: Naive T cell percentage by flow cytometry tracked strongly with beta diversity.

Germline values: CDR1 MNHEY, CDR2 SMNVEV (reference sequence). This CDR3 spans 14 amino acids. V was clipped by 5 bases and J by 1 base, with 11 bases between them. Only a few counts were recorded for this clonotype. Its antigen remains unidentified. For every donor, a draw yielded about 9.7 milliliters of peripheral blood. Combining a sample-barcoded 5' primer with a J-beta primer mix, a second PCR ran for about 6 to 11 cycles. TCRdb processed the 5' RACE reads anew with MiXCR; each CDR3 protein has one entry. The sample records about 780,000 distinct CDR3 sequences, roughly 24% being singletons. This sample also appeared in a second study, on T cells of mothers and their children.

Sequenced input: blood. The TCR sequence derives from a boy between 10 and 17 years old in good health. This rearrangement joins TRBV27 to TRBJ2-5; D unresolved. The DNA for the CDR3 is TGTGCCAGCAGTCGCACGGTACTCCAAGAGACCCAGTACTTC. This gives the protein CASSRTVLQETQYF.